These T cell receptor beta chains were read from a single sample in a study of blood T cell repertoires in COVID-19. Generated by immunoSEQ multiplex PCR, the TCRdb table keeps only in-frame clones and is missing some. The sample lists about 150,000 clones, under 90% seen once, with 35% to 40% in the top ten. The sample consisted of peripheral blood. The receptors derive from a human donor in a cohort sampled during active COVID-19. The CDR3 runs from the conserved cysteine through the conserved F or W. Fields, in order: CDR3 protein, CDR3 DNA, D gene, clone size, V gene, J gene. A D gene is named only where the DNA matches it firmly. Size is stated for part of the rows, as once, few or many counts, or as a class when the clone is expanded.

CASSWKQGSETQYF,TGTGCCAGTAGTTGGAAACAGGGATCGGAGACCCAGTACTTC,.,.,TRBV19,TRBJ2-5
CASTSEARGVAYGYTF,TGTGCCAGCACATCGGAGGCGCGGGGAGTGGCCTATGGCTACACCTTC,.,few,TRBV2,TRBJ1-2
CASSVAANSGANVLTF,TGTGCCAGCAGTGTCGCAGCGAACTCTGGGGCCAACGTCCTGACTTTC,.,.,TRBV6-4,TRBJ2-6
CASSLDSEGVYTF,TGTGCCAGCAGCTTAGACTCCGAGGGAGTCTACACCTTC,.,once,TRBV7-2,TRBJ1-2
CAISEAGPMGYTF,TGTGCCATCAGTGAGGCGGGCCCAATGGGCTACACCTTC,.,.,TRBV10-3,TRBJ1-2
CASSRTGRETQYF,TGTGCCAGCAGTAGGACAGGGAGGGAGACCCAGTACTTC,TRBD1,.,TRBV6-5,TRBJ2-5
CAWSVPGRGLFF,TGTGCCTGGAGTGTACCGGGCAGGGGGCTGTTTTTT,TRBD1,.,TRBV30,TRBJ1-4
CASSSGGGYNSPLHF,TGTGCCAGCAGCTCCGGTGGAGGATATAATTCACCCCTCCACTTT,.,.,TRBV7-8,TRBJ1-6
CASSDRGYGYTF,TGTGCCAGCAGTGACAGGGGTTATGGCTACACCTTC,TRBD1,.,TRBV5-4,TRBJ1-2
CATSRVDSNYGYTF,TGTGCCACCAGCAGAGTTGACAGCAACTATGGCTACACCTTC,.,.,TRBV15,TRBJ1-2
CASSIDPPGTAQETQYF,TGTGCCAGTAGTATAGATCCCCCGGGGACAGCCCAAGAGACCCAGTACTTC,TRBD1,.,TRBV19,TRBJ2-5
CASSLSTGSSSYNEQFF,TGTGCCAGCAGCTTATCGACAGGGTCGAGCTCCTACAATGAGCAGTTCTTC,TRBD1,.,TRBV7-9,TRBJ2-1
CASSFEGAGTEAFF,TGTGCCAGCAGCTTCGAGGGGGCGGGCACTGAAGCTTTCTTT,TRBD1,.,TRBV11-2,TRBJ1-1
CASTKEGGDYGYTF,TGTGCCAGCACCAAAGAGGGTGGGGACTATGGCTACACCTTC,.,once,TRBV9,TRBJ1-2
CAAGYNSNQPQHF,TGTGCCGCCGGGTATAATAGCAATCAGCCCCAGCATTTT,.,many,TRBV19,TRBJ1-5